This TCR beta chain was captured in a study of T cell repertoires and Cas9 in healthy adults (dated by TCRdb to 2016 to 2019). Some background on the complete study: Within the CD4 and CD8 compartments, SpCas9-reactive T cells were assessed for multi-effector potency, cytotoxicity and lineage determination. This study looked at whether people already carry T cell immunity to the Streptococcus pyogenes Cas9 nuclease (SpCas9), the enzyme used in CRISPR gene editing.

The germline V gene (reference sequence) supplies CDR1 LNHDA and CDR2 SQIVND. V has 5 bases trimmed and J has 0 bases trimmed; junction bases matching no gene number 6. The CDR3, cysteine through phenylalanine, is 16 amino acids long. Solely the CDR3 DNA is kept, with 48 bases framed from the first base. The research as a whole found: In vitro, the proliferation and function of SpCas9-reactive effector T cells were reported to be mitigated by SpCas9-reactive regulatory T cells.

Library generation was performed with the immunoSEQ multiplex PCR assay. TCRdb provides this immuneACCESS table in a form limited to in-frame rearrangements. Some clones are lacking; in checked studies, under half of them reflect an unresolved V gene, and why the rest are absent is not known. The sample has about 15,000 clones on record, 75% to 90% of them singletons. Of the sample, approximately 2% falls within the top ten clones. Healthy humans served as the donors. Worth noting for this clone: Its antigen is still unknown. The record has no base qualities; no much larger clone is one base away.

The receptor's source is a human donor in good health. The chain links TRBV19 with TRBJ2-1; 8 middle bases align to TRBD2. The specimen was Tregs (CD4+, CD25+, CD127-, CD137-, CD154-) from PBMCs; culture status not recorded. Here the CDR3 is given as CASSSLAGNSYNEQFF. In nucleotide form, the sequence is TGTGCCAGTAGTTCATTAGCGGGGAACTCCTACAATGAGCAGTTCTTC.